The 17 T cell receptor beta chains listed next were all sequenced from one sample in a study of cytomegalovirus exposure and HLA in healthy donors (dated by TCRdb to about 2017). Libraries were built with the immunoSEQ multiplex PCR assay. A mixture of 60 forward primers for TCR Vbeta segments and 13 reverse primers for TCR Jbeta segments was used in the multiplex PCR. TCRdb stores this immuneACCESS table with in-frame sequences only. Part of the clones is absent; in the studies checked, under half of the shortfall reflects unresolved V genes, and no reason is known for the rest. Counted in this sample were approximately 110,000 clones; around 78% of them appeared once. The ten largest make up less than 5% of the sample. Specimen: PBMCs. Receptor source: a man in his 60s in good health and CMV-seropositive.

Only a few counts were recorded for this clone. The chain links TRBV5-8 to TRBJ1-4, with 7 bases lining up with TRBD1. There are 16 residues in the CDR3. With V trimmed by 2 bases and J by 3 bases, 7 bases remained unmatched. Germline CDR1 reads SGHTS; CDR2 reads YDEGEE. CDR3 sequence reads: CASSFNRGPSNEKLFF. In nucleotides, the CDR3 is TGTGCCAGCAGCTTCAACAGGGGCCCGTCTAATGAAAAACTGTTTTTT.

This chain joins TRBV6-5 and TRBJ2-7, with D unresolved. The V end was cut by 4 bases, the J end by 2 bases, with 15 bases between. The germline CDR1 and CDR2 sequences are MNHEY and SVGAGI. This CDR3 has 15 residues. CDR3 nucleotides: TGTGCCAGCAGTTCCTCTCGGGTAGGTCCCTACGAGCAGTACTTC. This sequence encodes CASSSSRVGPYEQYF.

The CDR3 DNA reads TGTGCCAGAAGCCTTGACTCGGACAGCTACAATGAGCAGTTCTTC. This encodes CARSLDSDSYNEQFF. This chain joins TRBV5-3 and TRBJ2-1; perhaps TRBD1 as D (6 bases). TRBV5-3 is classed as an ORF, of uncertain function. Between the trimmed V and J ends, which lost 4 bases and 3 bases, there was a span of 14 bases. The CDR3 spans 15 residues.

The chain recombines TRBV6-1 with TRBJ2-7; 9 nucleotides line up with TRBD1. The CDR3 spans 13 residues. After removal of 6 bases from V and 6 bases from J, the junction contained 6 bases not matched to a gene. Per germline, CDR1 MNHNS and CDR2 SASEGT. The CDR3 DNA reads TGTGCCAGCAGCCGGGACAGGGCGGGCGAGCAGTACTTC. Amino acid sequence: CASSRDRAGEQYF.

Points on this clone: At one end the junction does not follow the germline gene, possibly because of a read error. The genes are TRBV7-7 and TRBJ2-2, with 7 bases lining up with TRBD1. The CDR3 runs 16 residues. Germline CDR1 reads SSHAT; CDR2 reads FNYEAQ (reference sequence). The DNA for the CDR3 is TGTGCTAGCAGCGTAGGGACAGCTCGAGGCACCGGGGAGCTGTTTTTT. Translation: CASSVGTARGTGELFF. Variable domain in full (rest from reference TRBV7-7 and TRBJ2-2): GAGVSQSPRYKVTKRGQDVTLRCDPISSHATLYWYQQALGQGPEFLTYFNYEAQPDKSGLPSDRFSAERPEGSISTLTIQRTEQRDSAMYRCASSVGTARGTGELFFGEGSRLTVL.

The V call is TRBV4-1, the J call TRBJ1-3; D is possibly TRBD1 (6 bases). The germline V and J ends were trimmed by 2 bases and 0 bases, with 14 bases remaining between them. The CDR3 length is 17 residues. The germline CDR1 and CDR2 sequences are MGHRA and YSYEKL. This CDR3 is CASSQSTGARSGNTIYF. DNA for the CDR3: TGCGCCAGCAGCCAATCGACAGGTGCCCGCTCTGGAAACACCATATATTTT.

CDR3 residues: CASSLGTVPGANVLTF. The CDR3 DNA reads as TGTGCCAGCAGCTTAGGGACAGTTCCTGGGGCCAACGTCCTGACTTTC. The genes are TRBV11-3 and TRBJ2-6; a possible D gene is TRBD1 (6 bases). The V end was cut by 1 base, the J end by 2 bases, with 9 bases between. The CDR3 has 16 residues. In germline, CDR1 is SGHNT, CDR2 YENEEA. Full variable domain (remainder filled in from reference TRBV11-3 and TRBJ2-6): EAGVVQSPRYKIIEKKQPVAFWCNPISGHNTLYWYLQNLGQGPELLIRYENEEAVDDSQLPKDRFSAERLKGVDSTLKIQPAELGDSAVYLCASSLGTVPGANVLTFGAGSRLTVL.

The CDR3 protein is CASSLDAGQRNYEQYF. CDR3 sequence (DNA): TGTGCCAGCAGCTTAGACGCGGGACAGCGAAATTACGAGCAGTACTTC. V gene TRBV11-2 combines with J gene TRBJ2-7, with a weak D call TRBD1 (7 bases). CDR1 and CDR2 from the germline V gene are SGHAT and FQNNGV. V was pared by 0 bases and J by 4 bases, with 16 bases between. CDR3 length: 16 amino acids.

The rearrangement joins TRBV7-9 to TRBJ2-5; the D gene is possibly TRBD1 (6 bases). The length of the CDR3 is 14 residues. V lost 5 bases and J 5 bases, leaving 15 bases between the germline ends. The germline CDR1 and CDR2 sequences are SEHNR and FQNEAQ (reference sequence). The CDR3 DNA reads TGTGCCAGCAGCATCTATCAGAGGGGGGAGACCCAGTACTTC. It translates to CASSIYQRGETQYF.

The chain joins TRBV9 to TRBJ1-1, with D maybe TRBD1 (5 bases). V was trimmed by 2 bases and J by 0 bases, leaving 11 bases between them. Germline lookup yields CDR1 SGDLS and CDR2 YYNGEE. This CDR3 is 15 amino acids long. CDR3 sequence: CASSVAGTMNTEAFF. The CDR3 nucleotides read TGTGCCAGCAGCGTGGCGGGGACTATGAACACTGAAGCTTTCTTT.

The genes are TRBV19 and TRBJ2-7; D is uncertain. Germline assignment: CDR1 LNHDA and CDR2 SQIVND (reference sequence). The CDR3 loop spans 13 amino acids. Trimming stripped 5 bases from V and 3 bases from J, with 11 bases between. Written as DNA, the CDR3 is TGTGCCAGTAGTTTTGCCAGATTCTACGAGCAGTACTTC. Translation gives CASSFARFYEQYF.

This clone has only a few counts. This rearrangement joins TRBV5-5 to TRBJ2-7; 8 bases map to TRBD1. CDR3 length equals 15 residues. The germline CDR1 and CDR2 sequences are SGHKS and YYEKEE (reference sequence). The junction had 11 bases not matched to a gene; V was cut back by 3 bases and J by 6 bases. Written as DNA, the CDR3 is TGTGCCAGCAGCTCAAGCGGACAGGGATTGTTCGAGCAGTACTTC. Protein: CASSSSGQGLFEQYF.

In this sample, this clone turned up a few times. V gene TRBV7-8 combines with J gene TRBJ2-7; D may be TRBD1 (8 bases). Germline V gene data show CDR1 as SGHVS and CDR2 as FQNEAQ. Trimming shortened V by 5 bases and J by 6 bases, and 14 bases separated the two germline ends. CDR3 length: 13 amino acids. The CDR3 loop reads CASSLNRGGEQYF. CDR3 nucleotide sequence: TGTGCCAGCAGCCTCAACAGGGGGGGCGAGCAGTACTTC.

The genes are TRBV2 and TRBJ1-6; 7 positions match TRBD1. Germline CDR1 and CDR2: SNHLY and FYNNEI. This CDR3 comprises 14 residues. With V trimmed by 5 bases and J by 7 bases, 5 bases remained unmatched. The CDR3 protein is CASSYDRANSPLHF. The CDR3 DNA is TGTGCCAGCAGTTACGACAGGGCGAATTCACCCCTCCACTTT. Complete variable domain (other parts from reference TRBV2 and TRBJ1-6): EPEVTQTPSHQVTQMGQEVILRCVPISNHLYFYWYRQILGQKVEFLVSFYNNEISEKSEIFDDQFSVERPDGSNFTLKIRSTKLEDSAMYFCASSYDRANSPLHFGNGTRLTVT.

V usage is TRBV5-1 and J usage is TRBJ2-5; unclear D gene. The closer fit of TRBJ2-7 to the DNA end suggests the J call may be wrong. The V gene's germline CDR1 is SGHRS and CDR2 YFSETQ. The CDR3 is 14 residues long. The CDR3 loop is CASSTNVRTYEQYF. The DNA of the CDR3 is TGCGCCAGCAGCACGAATGTACGAACCTACGAGCAGTACTTC.

The chain joins TRBV18 to TRBJ1-5; D unclear. CDR3 length equals 13 residues. Trimming took 3 bases from V and 8 from J, leaving 11 bases between them. Germline values: CDR1 KGHSH, CDR2 LQKENI. CDR3 coding DNA: TGTGCCAGCTCACCGACAAGCAACGAGCCCCAGCATTTT. Translating gives CASSPTSNEPQHF.

The rearrangement joins TRBV29-1 to TRBJ2-4, with D unclear. This CDR3 has 14 residues. Germline assignment: CDR1 SQVTM and CDR2 ANQGSEA. Between the trimmed V and J ends, which lost 0 bases and 3 bases, there was a span of 9 bases. CDR3 in DNA: TGCAGCGTTGAAGATCCCCTCGGCAAAAACATTCAGTACTTC. This codes for CSVEDPLGKNIQYF.